This record concerns one T cell receptor (beta chain) sequence. This entry belongs to a study of blood T cell repertoires in COVID-19. Repertoires were generated with immunoSEQ multiplex PCR, while TCRdb's copy carries only in-frame clones and drops some. Found here are some 21,000 clones, roughly 90% of them singletons; the top ten hold roughly 18%. Sequences were obtained from peripheral blood. The source of this sequence is a human donor in a cohort sampled during active COVID-19.

CDR3 nucleotides: TGTGCCAGCAGTTTATCGAGGGATTACGAGCAGTACTTC. This codes for CASSLSRDYEQYF. This chain links TRBV27 with TRBJ2-7, with D perhaps matching TRBD2 (5 bases). V lost 0 bases and J lost 4, with 7 bases in between. Looked up from germline, CDR1 is MNHEY and CDR2 is SMNVEV (reference sequence). The CDR3 has 13 amino acids.